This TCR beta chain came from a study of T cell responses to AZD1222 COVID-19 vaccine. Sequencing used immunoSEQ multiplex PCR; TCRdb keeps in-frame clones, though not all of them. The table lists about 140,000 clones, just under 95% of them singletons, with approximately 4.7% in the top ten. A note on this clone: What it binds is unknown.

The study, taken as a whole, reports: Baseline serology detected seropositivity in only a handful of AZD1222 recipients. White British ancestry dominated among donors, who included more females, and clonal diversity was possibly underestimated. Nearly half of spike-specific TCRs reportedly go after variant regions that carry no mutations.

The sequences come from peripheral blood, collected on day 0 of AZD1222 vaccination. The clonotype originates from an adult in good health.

The CDR3 is CSGRSGVETQYF. The DNA of the CDR3 is TGCAGCGGGCGCTCAGGGGTGGAGACCCAGTACTTC. The genes are TRBV29-1 and TRBJ2-5, with TRBD1 as a possible D gene (6 bases). The CDR3 runs 12 residues. Germline CDR1 SQVTM, CDR2 ANQGSEA. The V gene lost 7 bases and the J gene lost 5 bases, with 14 bases spanning the gap. The full variable domain, with the rest looked up from reference TRBV29-1 and TRBJ2-5, is SAVISQKPSRDICQRGTSLTIQCQVDSQVTMMFWYRQQPGQSLTLIATANQGSEATYESGFVIDKFPISRPNLTFSTLTVSNMSPEDSSIYLCSGRSGVETQYFGPGTRLLVL.